Each of the 13 T cell receptor beta chains below was sequenced from the same sample in a study of T cells in Graves' hyperthyroidism and ophthalmopathy. The investigators amplified TCR beta CDR3 regions from RNA transcripts. TCR CDR3 regions were first amplified by RT-PCR with HTBI primers. MiXCR, run by TCRdb on the multiplex PCR reads, gives a single entry per CDR3 protein. This table has under 400,000 distinct CDR3 sequences, around 20% appearing once. Sequences were obtained from blood. These receptors all stem from a woman aged 50 to 60 with Graves' hyperthyroidism.

In this sample, this clonotype turned up many times. The chain recombines TRBV20-1 with TRBJ2-7; D perhaps matches TRBD1 (6 bases). Germline CDR1 DFQATT, CDR2 SNEGSKA (reference sequence). V dropped 4 bases and J dropped 3 bases, with 16 bases sitting between them. The length of the CDR3 is 14 residues. The CDR3, as DNA: TGCAGTGCTAAACCGACGGACAGAGACTACGAGCAGTACTTC. Amino acid sequence: CSAKPTDRDYEQYF.

Many counts were recorded for this clonotype. V usage is TRBV12-3 or TRBV12-4 and J usage is TRBJ2-6; D is possibly TRBD2 (5 bases). The length of the CDR3 is 16 residues. The V end lost 5 bases, the J end lost 0 bases, and 11 bases lay between the germline ends. The CDR3 spells CASSPGLNSGANVLTF. CDR3 DNA sequence: TGTGCCAGCAGTCCCGGACTGAACTCTGGGGCCAACGTCCTGACTTTC.

This clonotype has ten or more counts. V and J are TRBV20-1 and TRBJ1-1, with 8 bases lining up with TRBD1. This CDR3 spans 14 amino acids. V dropped 4 bases and J dropped 0; count of bases not matched to a gene: 4. Germline V lookup: CDR1 DFQATT, CDR2 SNEGSKA (reference sequence). The CDR3 sequence: CSANTGGMNTEAFF. CDR3 sequence (DNA): TGCAGTGCTAACACAGGGGGTATGAACACTGAAGCTTTCTTT.

The gene calls are TRBV28 and TRBJ2-3; TRBD1 matches at 9 bases. The germline V gene has CDR1 MDHEN and CDR2 SYDVKM. This CDR3 spans 17 amino acids. V lost 6 bases, J lost 1 base, and 11 bases stayed unmatched. The CDR3 nucleotides are TGTGCCAGCAGCTTTACCCCCGACAGGGGGGGCACAGATACGCAGTATTTT. Encoded protein: CASSFTPDRGGTDTQYF.

The J gene is TRBJ2-7, the V gene TRBV2; D gene uncertain. The CDR3 contains 14 residues. Trimming cost V 2 bases and J 1 base, with 9 bases left between them. Germline CDR1 SNHLY, CDR2 FYNNEI. CDR3 nucleotides: TGTGCCAGCAGTGAACGGGCCCAATCCTACGAGCAGTACTTC. Residues: CASSERAQSYEQYF.

The chain links TRBV3-1 to TRBJ1-2; the match to TRBD1 covers 7 bases. Germline V gene data show CDR1 as LGHDT and CDR2 as YNNKEL (reference sequence). This CDR3 comprises 14 residues. V shed 7 bases and J 0 bases; nucleotides not matched to a gene: 5. The DNA for the CDR3 is TGTGCCAGCACTCAGGGGACAGCTAACTATGGCTACACCTTC. Its protein product is CASTQGTANYGYTF.

This clonotype has more than one count but fewer than ten. The V gene is TRBV20-1, the J gene TRBJ1-3; no firm D call. The V end lost 5 bases, the J end lost 3 bases, and 2 bases lay between the germline ends. This CDR3 is 10 amino acids long. Looked up from germline, CDR1 is DFQATT and CDR2 is SNEGSKA (reference sequence). CDR3 sequence (DNA): TGCAGTGCTTTTGGAAACACCATATATTTT. This sequence encodes CSAFGNTIYF.

CDR3 protein: CASSATGGSGLSSYEQYF. The CDR3 nucleotides read TGTGCCAGCTCAGCAACAGGGGGTAGCGGCCTCAGCTCCTACGAGCAGTACTTC. The chain employs TRBV18 and TRBJ2-7; 8 nucleotides align to TRBD1. V shed 5 bases, J shed 0 bases, and the junction held 15 bases outside the gene matches. In germline, CDR1 is KGHSH, CDR2 LQKENI. This CDR3 has 18 residues.

This clonotype was counted many times. The rearrangement joins TRBV6-5 to TRBJ2-5; D is unresolved. The CDR3 length is 14 residues. V was clipped by 0 bases and J by 4 bases, with 9 bases between them. Germline V lookup: CDR1 MNHEY, CDR2 SVGAGI. CDR3 sequence (DNA): TGTGCCAGCAGTTACTCTTTCAATGTAGAGACCCAGTACTTC. This gives the protein CASSYSFNVETQYF.

This sequence joins TRBV7-2 and TRBJ2-1; D unclear. Germline V gene data show CDR1 as SGHTA and CDR2 as FQGNSA. V lost 5 bases, J lost 9 bases, and 11 bases lay in between. The CDR3 covers 12 residues. CDR3: CASSQETGEQFF. CDR3 in DNA: TGTGCCAGCAGCCAAGAGACTGGTGAGCAGTTCTTC.

This clonotype was counted many times. The rearrangement uses TRBV6-1 and TRBJ2-7; 10 bases line up with TRBD2. Germline assignment: CDR1 MNHNS and CDR2 SASEGT. The CDR3 extends over 14 amino acids. After removal of 4 bases from V and 4 bases from J, the junction contained 4 bases not matched to a gene. As DNA, the CDR3 is TGTGCCAGCAGTGCTAGCGGGGGTCCTTACGAGCAGTACTTC. Protein: CASSASGGPYEQYF.

The sample holds many counts of this clonotype. The V call is TRBV30, the J call TRBJ2-5, with D maybe TRBD2 (5 bases). V was shortened by 2 bases and J by 2 bases, with 12 bases between the two germline ends. CDR3 length: 14 amino acids. CDR1 is GTSNPN, CDR2 SVGIG, per germline (reference sequence). The CDR3 region is CAWSRASSQETQYF. CDR3 sequence (DNA): TGTGCCTGGAGTAGGGCTAGCTCGCAAGAGACCCAGTACTTC.

The table lists this clonotype with many counts. The chain has TRBV27 and TRBJ2-5, with 7 nucleotides matching TRBD2. The CDR3 spans 14 residues. J lost 7 bases, V lost 0 bases, and 5 bases had no gene match. Germline loops: CDR1 MNHEY, CDR2 SMNVEV (reference sequence). In DNA form, the CDR3 reads TGTGCCAGCAGTTTATCTACTTTAGCGGGGACCCAGTACTTC. Translated, it gives CASSLSTLAGTQYF.